The clone carrying this T cell receptor beta chain was seen ten or more times. Its target is unknown. This specimen comes from a study of T cells in Graves' hyperthyroidism and ophthalmopathy. Study-wide points: The majority of expanded thyroid clonotypes above 0.001 also appeared in blood.

The germline gives CDR1 DFQATT, CDR2 SNEGSKA (reference sequence). V lost 5 bases, J lost 6 bases, and 13 bases lay in between. The CDR3 consists of 12 residues. Researchers took RNA transcripts and amplified the TCR beta CDR3 regions from them. Researchers ran a first-round RT-PCR on the TCR CDR3 using the HTBI primer set. In TCRdb, the multiplex PCR reads were re-called with MiXCR into one record per CDR3 protein. The sample consists of around 700,000 distinct CDR3 sequences, roughly 20% of them appearing once. Clinicians diagnosed patients from clinical symptoms, serum thyroxine and TRAb, thyroid ultrasound and orbital computed tomography. The blood was taken when hyperthyroidism was first diagnosed, before any ophthalmopathy symptoms showed up.

The chain uses TRBV20-1 and TRBJ1-2; perhaps TRBD1 as D (5 bases). Sequenced sample: blood. The receptor comes from a woman aged 45-59 years with Graves' hyperthyroidism that later progressed to Graves' ophthalmopathy. The DNA for the CDR3 is TGCAGTGCTTCCGGGACGGAAAATGGCTACACCTTC. Protein: CSASGTENGYTF.